This TCR beta chain was profiled in a study of cytomegalovirus exposure and HLA in healthy donors. Study-level points and caveats: Reportedly, TCR beta sequences accurately predicted HLA-A and HLA-B alleles in most subjects.

The PCR used 60 Vbeta and 13 Jbeta primers. Assay: immunoSEQ multiplex PCR; the TCRdb copy retains only in-frame clones and omits some. The sample shows 220,000 or so clones, about 74% of them seen only once. Points on this clone: The target antigen is unknown.

The sequenced material came from PBMCs. The receptor was derived from a young woman in good health and CMV-seronegative.

As DNA, the CDR3 is TGTGCCAGCAGGGCAGGGGGCCCCTCTGGAAACACCATATATTTT. It is translated as CASRAGGPSGNTIYF. This chain uses TRBV6-1 with TRBJ1-3; 8 nucleotides match TRBD1. The germline V gene has CDR1 MNHNS and CDR2 SASEGT. With 6 bases clipped from V and 0 bases from J, the junction kept 4 bases outside the gene matches. The CDR3 runs 15 residues.